The present entry profiles one TCR beta chain with its context. Which antigen it targets is not known. No much larger clone exists at a distance of one base, and base qualities are not known. This specimen comes from a study of vaccination and CD4 T cells after COVID-19 (dated by TCRdb to 2022 to 2024). Turning to the overall study: SARS-CoV-2 positivity had been established in the convalescent patients by nasal swab PCR, and mild disease was recorded in under ten of these patients and severe disease in one. The convalescent cohort included six males and four females, with two Hispanic individuals, seven Caucasians, two Asians and one multiracial person. Participants got two doses of the Pfizer-BioNTech BNT162b2 vaccine (n=8) or two doses of the Moderna mRNA-1273 vaccine (n=2). Post-COVID blood samples from convalescent patients were collected a median of around 110 days after diagnosis, with a range of 35 to 161 days. The time from the second vaccine dose to post-vaccine blood sampling had a median of roughly 79 days and ranged from about 12 to 250 days. For stimulating the cultures, overlapping spike peptide pools were used, derived from SARS-CoV-2 as well as from the common cold coronaviruses HCoV-NL63, HCoV-OC43 and HCoV-229E. Control cultures received a CEFX viral epitope pool as the positive control, an HIV-1 Nef peptide pool as the negative control, or no peptide. In 10 COVID-19 convalescent patients and several infection-naive healthy vaccine recipients, the spike-specific CD4+ TCR repertoire before mRNA vaccination was compared with the repertoire after mRNA vaccination.

Findings and caveats that apply to the study as a whole: Although the median number of SARS-CoV-2-reactive clonotypes went up from some 23 after infection to about 38 after vaccination, the increase was not significant. The study included relatively few convalescent patients and did not analyze early timepoints after natural infection. In convalescent patients, a median approximately 86% of post-vaccine SARS-CoV-2-reactive clones were detected only after vaccination, suggesting vaccine-specific priming. In convalescent patients, nearly all vaccine-specific clones (304 of 307) were found to be mono-reactive for SARS-CoV-2 spike rather than cross-reactive with common cold coronaviruses.

Receptor amplification or capture employed PCR. TCR sequencing of DNA from cultured CD4+ T cells used the Oncomine TCR Beta short-read assay at the Johns Hopkins FTIC core. The QIAamp micro DNA kit was used to extract genomic DNA from the cultured CD4+ T cells. Oncomine TCR Beta libraries made from cultured CD4+ T cells were pooled using unique dual indexes and sequenced on an Illumina iSeq 100. Per the source publication's procedure: Non-productive sequences were removed, and CDR3s not starting with C, not ending with F or W, or shorter than 7 amino acids were discarded. Antigen-specific clonotypes were identified with the MANAFEST web application by comparing peptide-stimulated wells with reference and other culture wells. An FDR below 0.05, an odds ratio above 5, and a productive frequency above 0.1% in at least two of three replicate wells were required for clones to be considered positive. A clonotype was classed as cross-reactive if the clonotype showed significant expansion both in SARS-CoV-2 spike wells and in at least one common cold coronavirus spike condition. Similarity between CDR3 sequences was evaluated in R version 3.6.1 using Levenshtein distances (stringdist) and unrooted phylogenetic trees (ape). Starting from the raw public reads, TCRdb applied fastp trimming at Q25, assembled clones with MiXCR and retained in-frame beta chains. Every entry covers one CDR3 protein and lists the most common genes and DNA from its rows. The V and J calls come from TCRdb's annotation, not from the publication. Counted in this sample were roughly 19,000 distinct CDR3 sequences; approximately 60% of them appeared once. Roughly 7.3% of the sample is in the top ten clones.

Including cysteine and phenylalanine, the CDR3 has 15 amino acids. The DNA shown is the 45-base CDR3, in frame from base 1. Germline trimming amounts to 10 bases on V and 2 bases on J, with 9 as the count of junction bases outside the gene matches. CDR1 MNHEY and CDR2 SMNVEV are derived from the germline V gene (reference sequence). Interpreted using the paper, the treatment or condition label stands for: approximately 11-day PBMC culture with coronavirus spike peptide pools or control peptides (ViraFEST assay). The ViraFEST assay, used in the study, expanded antigen-specific T cells with peptide pools and then identified the expanded clonotypes through TCR sequencing. Positive SARS-CoV-2 PCR tests in the convalescent patients dated from March to December 2020, before Alpha, Beta and Delta variants emerged in the United States. Each well held 2.2 million or so PBMCs cultured in IMDM containing approximately 5% human AB serum and 10 IU/ml IL-2, with approximately 9.2 ug/ml peptide pools added. Half of the culture medium was replaced with fresh IL-2-containing medium on days 3 and 7. After approximately 11 days of culture, CD4+ T cells were isolated by negative selection with the EasySep CD4+ T cell isolation kit. Ficoll-Paque Plus gradient centrifugation was used to isolate PBMCs from whole blood, and the isolated PBMCs were then either used fresh or cryopreserved at -140C. Each culture condition was generally run in triplicate wells.

The chain is encoded by TRBV27 joined to TRBJ2-7; 12 central nucleotides agree with TRBD1. The sequenced sample was CD4+ T cells from blood, cultured in vitro. This sequence was found in a human donor who had recovered from COVID-19. The CDR3 protein sequence reads: CATGGWDRGPYEQYF. The base sequence is TGTGCCACAGGAGGCTGGGACAGGGGGCCCTACGAGCAGTACTTC.